The following is a TCR beta chain sequence with its context. The antigen remains unidentified. This sample stems from a study of STAT5B mutations in CD4+ large granular lymphocyte leukemia. Notes on the study in general: The CD4+ versus CD8+ T-LGLL clonality difference may reflect limited sample size. CD4-sorted patient repertoires seemed more clonal than healthy CD4+ repertoires.

Here immunoSEQ multiplex PCR was the method, and the copy in TCRdb shows in-frame clones only, minus some. Of around 33,000 clones in the sample, more than 70% were seen once. Germline V lookup: CDR1 SEHNR, CDR2 FQNEAQ (reference sequence). Trimming took 6 bases from V and 5 from J, leaving 23 bases between them. The CDR3 runs to 16 residues. This chain connects TRBV7-9 to TRBJ2-7, with D possibly being TRBD1 (5 bases). Sequenced input: CD4+ T cells from blood buffy coats. This clonotype was sampled from a human donor in good health. CDR3 in DNA: TGTGCCAGCAGTCGGACACCCCAAGGAAAAGGGCACGAGCAGTACTTC. Translated, it gives CASSRTPQGKGHEQYF.